What follows describes a single T cell receptor (beta chain). CDR1 is SGHAT, CDR2 FQNNGV, per germline. The length of the CDR3 is 13 residues. V was trimmed by 5 bases and J by 4 bases, leaving 12 bases between them. The data were taken from a study of cytomegalovirus exposure and HLA in healthy donors. Researchers ran the PCR with 60 Vbeta and 13 Jbeta primers. The table came from immunoSEQ multiplex PCR; TCRdb's copy has only in-frame clones and leaves some out. Of 170,000 or so clones listed, roughly 80% are singletons. This TCR came from a male donor in good health and CMV-seropositive. The rearrangement uses TRBV11-2 and TRBJ2-7, with D perhaps TRBD1 (6 bases). Sequencing was done on a sample of PBMCs. CDR3 bases: TGTGCCAGCAGCCGAATACAGGGTTACGAGCAGTACTTC. It translates to CASSRIQGYEQYF.